This T cell receptor (beta chain) was recovered during a study of cytomegalovirus exposure and HLA in healthy donors. Study-wide background: Early released data had 65 million to 100 million unique TCRs, all coming from HLA-typed donors.

Vbeta (60) and Jbeta (13) primers were used in the PCR. The protocol was immunoSEQ multiplex PCR, while the TCRdb copy is restricted to in-frame clones and leaves out a portion. Recorded for this sample: 75,000 to 100,000 clones. Findings of the study overall: Earlier findings revealed that most TCR beta V segments proved productive either about 87% or about 30% of the time.

Of note for this clone: The antigen is undetermined.

This clonotype was obtained from a woman aged 55 to 70 in good health and CMV-seronegative. Sample: PBMCs.

The CDR3 is CASSFLYGYTF. The CDR3 nucleotides read TGTGCCAGCAGTTTCCTCTATGGCTACACCTTC. The chain employs TRBV28 and TRBJ1-2; D gene ambiguous. The V end lost 3 bases, the J end lost 4 bases, and 3 bases lay between the germline ends. This CDR3 contains 11 residues. CDR1 MDHEN and CDR2 SYDVKM come from the germline V gene.